This T cell receptor beta chain stems from a study of T cells after yellow fever vaccination. CDR3 size: 15 residues. From germline, CDR1 is LGHNA and CDR2 YSLEER. V lost 4 bases, J lost 5 bases, and 4 bases stayed unmatched. TCRdb re-analysed the 5' RACE reads in MiXCR, keeping a single row per CDR3 protein. The sample includes just under 600,000 distinct CDR3 sequences, approximately 12% seen only once; the top ten take about 14%. Study-level results: Weaker overall, the secondary response nonetheless peaked faster (day 5 versus 15). At approximately 95% for CD4 and 88% for CD8, most primary-vaccination clones showed up again after the booster.

This clonotype was observed many times. The antigen is not known. This specimen was PBMCs, taken on the day of the yellow fever booster vaccination. This chain uses TRBV4-3 with TRBJ1-4; 10 bases agree with TRBD1. The source is a man aged 30 to 39 who received the YFV17D yellow fever vaccine. CDR3 nucleotides: TGCGCCAGCAGCCGGACGGGACAGGGGAATGAAAAACTGTTTTTT. This translates into CASSRTGQGNEKLFF.